Below, 20 T cell receptor beta chains from the same sample are listed, as sequenced in a study of T-cell reconstitution after alpha-beta-depleted transplantation in children. TCRbeta library preparation incorporated unique molecular identifiers. TCRdb re-called the PCR reads through MiXCR, storing one row per CDR3 protein. Counted here are about 540,000 distinct CDR3 sequences, 25% to 30% occurring once; the ten biggest clones make up around a third. This specimen consisted of PBMCs, obtained before TCRalphabeta/CD19-depleted stem cell transplant. These receptor sequences come from a boy under two years old with Wiskott-Aldrich syndrome, due to receive a stem cell transplant.

This clonotype has only a few counts. This chain joins TRBV15 and TRBJ1-5, with unresolved D. The germline CDR1 and CDR2 sequences are LNHNV and YYDKDF (reference sequence). The CDR3 contains 14 residues. V dropped 5 bases and J dropped 0 bases, with 8 bases sitting between them. The CDR3 region is CATSPDYSNQPQHF. CDR3 in DNA: TGTGCCACCAGCCCAGATTATAGCAATCAGCCCCAGCATTTT.

Notes on this clonotype: The junction departs from the called germline gene at one end, perhaps through a read error. The chain recombines TRBV27 with TRBJ2-1; D is undetermined. The CDR3 contains 13 residues. Germline assignment: CDR1 MNHEY and CDR2 SMNVEV (reference sequence). CDR3 nucleotides: TGTGCCAGCAGTTTATGGCGGTGGTGGACCCCCACCTTC. Its protein is CASSLWRWWTPTF.

The chain recombines TRBV5-1 with TRBJ2-1; D could derive from TRBD1 or TRBD2 (5 bases each). From germline, CDR1 is SGHRS and CDR2 YFSETQ. Trimming left V 6 bases short and J 0 bases short, with 10 bases between. The CDR3 length is 14 residues. CDR3 DNA: TGCGCCAGCAAGTGGGGGATCTCCTACAATGAGCAGTTCTTC. This codes for CASKWGISYNEQFF. The variable domain in full, completed from reference TRBV5-1 and TRBJ2-1, reads KAGVTQTPRYLIKTRGQQVTLSCSPISGHRSVSWYQQTPGQGLQFLFEYFSETQRNKGNFPGRFSGRQFSNSRSEMNVSTLELGDSALYLCASKWGISYNEQFFGPGTRLTVL.

This clonotype came up a few times. The J gene is TRBJ1-1, the V gene TRBV7-9; TRBD1 matches 8 bases. CDR1 and CDR2 from the germline V gene are SEHNR and FQNEAQ (reference sequence). With 7 bases clipped from V and 2 bases from J, the junction kept 9 bases outside the gene matches. The CDR3 is 15 residues long. CDR3 in DNA: TGTGCCAGCAAGGTGACAGGGGACCGAAACACTGAAGCTTTCTTT. As protein: CASKVTGDRNTEAFF.

This clonotype was picked up a small number of times. CDR3 protein: CASSRDRGLNEKLFF. CDR3 DNA: TGCGCCAGCAGCAGAGACAGGGGGCTTAATGAAAAACTGTTTTTT. This chain links TRBV5-1 with TRBJ1-4; the match to TRBD1 covers 10 bases. The CDR3 runs to 15 residues. Germline CDR1 is SGHRS and CDR2 is YFSETQ. With 4 bases clipped from V and 4 bases from J, the junction kept 4 bases outside the gene matches.

This clonotype was recorded a few times. This chain uses TRBV28 with TRBJ2-1, with 10 bases fitting TRBD1. After removal of 0 bases from V and 4 bases from J, the junction contained 3 bases not matched to a gene. This CDR3 region has 16 residues. Germline loops: CDR1 MDHEN, CDR2 SYDVKM. The CDR3 sequence: CASSLWMGQGYNEQFF. For the CDR3, the DNA is TGTGCCAGCAGTTTATGGATGGGACAGGGGTACAATGAGCAGTTCTTC.

The chain couples TRBV7-9 to TRBJ2-7; no clear D gene. The V gene lost 0 bases and the J gene lost 6 bases, with 15 bases spanning the gap. Germline-derived CDR1 and CDR2 are SEHNR and FQNEAQ (reference sequence). The CDR3 has 15 residues. CDR3 nucleotides: TGTGCCAGCAGCTTAGCTCGAGGTAGCTTTAGCGAGCAGTACTTC. Its translation is CASSLARGSFSEQYF.

This chain links TRBV15 with TRBJ1-2; D is uncertain. V lost 3 bases and J lost 6, with 11 bases in between. The CDR3 extends over 13 amino acids. CDR1 is LNHNV, CDR2 YYDKDF, per germline (reference sequence). Here the CDR3 reads CATSSPAADGYTF. CDR3 sequence (DNA): TGTGCCACCAGCAGTCCAGCAGCTGATGGCTACACCTTC.

The table lists this clonotype with a few counts. The rearrangement links TRBV4-1 to TRBJ1-1; 7 bases are shared with TRBD1. The CDR3 loop spans 16 amino acids. The J segment lost 5 bases and the V segment lost 2 bases, leaving 11 bases of the junction unmatched. Germline lookup yields CDR1 MGHRA and CDR2 YSYEKL. The CDR3 is CASSQRVRGPGTEAFF. CDR3 bases: TGCGCCAGCAGCCAACGAGTAAGGGGGCCGGGGACTGAAGCTTTCTTT.

The chain joins TRBV3-1 to TRBJ2-1; D call uncertain. This CDR3 has 13 amino acids. Trimming stripped 1 base from V and 8 bases from J, with 9 bases between. CDR1 is LGHDT and CDR2 is YNNKEL in the germline V gene (reference sequence). CDR3 loop: CASSQVARYEQFF. The CDR3 nucleotides read TGTGCCAGCAGCCAAGTCGCTAGGTATGAGCAGTTCTTC.

This clonotype was seen only a few times. The rearrangement uses TRBV20-1 and TRBJ1-5; tentative D call: TRBD1 (5 bases). The CDR3 totals 17 residues. V lost 0 bases, J lost 0 bases, and 15 bases lay in between. Germline lookup yields CDR1 DFQATT and CDR2 SNEGSKA (reference sequence). The DNA of the CDR3 is TGCAGTGCTAGAGATCCCTCGCAGGGAGTTAGCAATCAGCCCCAGCATTTT. Residues: CSARDPSQGVSNQPQHF.

This chain uses TRBV6-1 with TRBJ1-2, with 9 nucleotides matching TRBD1. The length of the CDR3 is 14 residues. Trimming removed 7 bases from V and 4 bases from J; junction bases left unmatched: 7. Germline values: CDR1 MNHNS, CDR2 SASEGT. The CDR3 DNA follows: TGTGCCAGCAAACGACAGGGGGTGAGCTATGGCTACACCTTC. Amino acids: CASKRQGVSYGYTF.

The J gene is TRBJ1-1, the V gene TRBV7-2, with 7 bases lining up with TRBD1. The CDR3 spans 14 residues. Unmatched junction bases numbered 8, after V lost 3 bases and J lost 7 bases. Germline CDR1 reads SGHTA; CDR2 reads FQGNSA. For the CDR3, the DNA is TGTGCCAGCAGCTTCTCGGTCCGGACAGGTGAAGCTTTCTTT. It is translated as CASSFSVRTGEAFF.

V and J are TRBV20-1 and TRBJ2-3, with D maybe TRBD1 (5 bases). V lost 4 bases and J lost 1, with 9 bases in between. Germline values: CDR1 DFQATT, CDR2 SNEGSKA (reference sequence). This CDR3 has 13 residues. In DNA form, the CDR3 reads TGCAGTGCTACCAAACAGGGCACAGATACGCAGTATTTT. Protein product: CSATKQGTDTQYF.

The V and J genes are TRBV5-6 and TRBJ2-5; either TRBD1 or TRBD2 may fit D (5 bases each). The CDR3 runs 14 residues. The V end lost 4 bases, the J end lost 1 base, and 11 bases lay between the germline ends. In germline, CDR1 is SGHDT, CDR2 YYEEEE. CDR3 nucleotide sequence: TGTGCCAGCAGCAAGGGACGGTTCCAAGAGACCCAGTACTTC. This translates into CASSKGRFQETQYF.

This chain connects TRBV20-1 to TRBJ1-2, with 10 bases fitting TRBD1. After removal of 4 bases from V and 3 bases from J, the junction contained 20 bases not matched to a gene. Germline lookup yields CDR1 DFQATT and CDR2 SNEGSKA (reference sequence). The CDR3 runs to 19 residues. CDR3 DNA sequence: TGCAGTGCTAAAGATTACCGGGACAGGGGAACCCAATTCTACTATGGCTACACCTTC. Its protein is CSAKDYRDRGTQFYYGYTF.

The chain links TRBV2 to TRBJ2-3, with D unresolved. V was shortened by 8 bases and J by 5 bases, with 11 bases between the two germline ends. Germline assignment: CDR1 SNHLY and CDR2 FYNNEI. CDR3 length: 12 amino acids. CDR3 loop: CASLAALDTQYF. The DNA of the CDR3 is TGTGCCAGCCTCGCCGCTTTAGATACGCAGTATTTT.

The sample holds a few counts of this clonotype. This sequence joins TRBV21-1 and TRBJ1-3. TRBV21-1 represents a pseudogene. This CDR3 spans 15 amino acids. Here the CDR3 DNA reads TGTGCCAGCAGCAACAAGAGGGTCTCTGGAAACACCATATATTTT. The encoded protein is CASSNKRVSGNTIYF.

This clonotype was observed a few times. CDR3 nucleotide sequence: TGTGCCAGCAGCACTAGCGGGAGGGGCTACAATGAGCAGTTCTTC. This gives the protein CASSTSGRGYNEQFF. The chain uses TRBV27 and TRBJ2-1; 13 bases agree with TRBD2. Germline V gene lookup returns CDR1 MNHEY and CDR2 SMNVEV (reference sequence). The junction had 2 bases not matched to a gene; V was cut back by 6 bases and J by 3 bases. The CDR3 is 15 residues long.

In the case of this clonotype: One junction end disagrees with the germline gene, perhaps due to a read error. The chain has TRBV30 and TRBJ2-1; TRBD2 agrees at 9 bases. This CDR3 region has 12 residues. The germline gives CDR1 GTSNPN, CDR2 SVGIG (reference sequence). The CDR3: CSVAGGPDEQFF. Here the CDR3 DNA reads TGCTCCGTGGCGGGAGGGCCTGATGAGCAGTTCTTC.